Presented here are 31 T cell receptor beta chains from one specimen sequenced in a study of blood T cell repertoires in COVID-19. Measured with immunoSEQ multiplex PCR; TCRdb has only the in-frame clones, and not every one. Here the sample spans 150,000 to 200,000 clones, roughly 85% being singletons. Material: PBMCs or T cells enriched from blood (not recorded which). Every receptor here comes from a young woman who had recovered from COVID-19.

The rearrangement uses TRBV10-3 and TRBJ1-2, with TRBD1 identical over 7 bases. In germline, CDR1 is ENHRY, CDR2 SYGVKD. With V trimmed by 2 bases and J by 5 bases, 14 bases remained unmatched. The CDR3 sequence is 17 residues long. CDR3 DNA: TGTGCCATCAGTGAGCCCTCTTACCTGACAGGGAAGTATGGCTACACCTTC. It encodes CAISEPSYLTGKYGYTF.

The rearrangement uses TRBV19 and TRBJ2-1; 12 bases line up with TRBD1. There are 16 residues in the CDR3. Per the germline V gene, CDR1 is LNHDA and CDR2 is SQIVND (reference sequence). V lost 3 bases, J lost 7 bases, and 7 bases stayed unmatched. The chain's CDR3 is CASSIPGQGARNEQFF. The CDR3 DNA is TGTGCCAGTAGTATCCCGGGACAGGGGGCAAGGAATGAGCAGTTCTTC.

The chain uses TRBV9 and TRBJ2-1; 7 bases map to TRBD2. V dropped 3 bases and J dropped 2; count of bases not matched to a gene: 5. CDR3 size: 15 residues. The germline CDR1 and CDR2 sequences are SGDLS and YYNGEE. This CDR3 reads CASSAELAPYNEQFF. In nucleotides, the CDR3 is TGTGCCAGCAGCGCCGAACTAGCGCCCTACAATGAGCAGTTCTTC. The whole variable domain, filled in from reference TRBV9 and TRBJ2-1, reads DSGVTQTPKHLITATGQRVTLRCSPRSGDLSVYWYQQSLDQGLQFLIQYYNGEERAKGNILERFSAQQFPDLHSELNLSSLELGDSALYFCASSAELAPYNEQFFGPGTRLTVL.

V usage is TRBV11-2 and J usage is TRBJ2-1, with TRBD2 as a possible D gene (6 bases). The CDR3 sequence is 12 residues long. Germline V gene sequence: CDR1 SGHAT, CDR2 FQNNGV. V was trimmed by 2 bases and J by 9 bases, leaving 8 bases between them. The CDR3 spells CASSLLGGEQFF. The CDR3 DNA follows: TGTGCCAGCAGCTTATTGGGGGGTGAGCAGTTCTTC.

The chain uses TRBV24-1 and TRBJ2-1, with TRBD2 matching over 8 bases. The CDR3 is 12 residues long. V dropped 4 bases and J dropped 8; count of bases not matched to a gene: 0. CDR1 KGHDR and CDR2 SFDVKD come from the germline V gene. The CDR3 loop reads CATSEAGDEQFF. Written as DNA, the CDR3 is TGTGCCACCAGTGAAGCGGGAGATGAGCAGTTCTTC.

The chain uses TRBV30 and TRBJ2-1; TRBD1 aligns across 7 bases. Germline-derived CDR1 and CDR2 are GTSNPN and SVGIG (reference sequence). The CDR3 extends over 15 amino acids. With 5 bases clipped from V and 0 bases from J, the junction kept 7 bases outside the gene matches. The CDR3 DNA sequence: TGTGCCTGGTCCGGGACAGTGAGCTCCTACAATGAGCAGTTCTTC. Protein sequence: CAWSGTVSSYNEQFF. The whole variable domain, remainder taken from reference TRBV30 and TRBJ2-1, is SQTIHQWPATLVQPVGSPLSLECTVEGTSNPNLYWYRQAAGRGLQLLFYSVGIGQISSEVPQNLSASRPQDRQFILSSKKLLLSDSGFYLCAWSGTVSSYNEQFFGPGTRLTVL.

The chain carries TRBV28 and TRBJ1-4; TRBD1 might be the D (5 bases). The CDR3 length is 16 residues. Germline CDR1 is MDHEN and CDR2 is SYDVKM. V dropped 6 bases and J dropped 0 bases, with 14 bases sitting between them. The chain's CDR3 is CASSILDSATNEKLFF. The CDR3 DNA is TGTGCCAGCAGCATCCTCGACAGTGCAACTAATGAAAAACTGTTTTTT.

The rearrangement uses TRBV6-6 and TRBJ2-7; D is possibly TRBD1 (5 bases). CDR1 and CDR2 from the germline V gene are MNHNY and SVGAGI (reference sequence). V gave up 2 bases and J gave up 7 bases, with 18 bases separating them. CDR3 length: 15 amino acids. The CDR3 DNA reads TGTGCCAGCAGTTACGGTCGCAGGGAAATAGAAGAGCAGTACTTC. Amino acids: CASSYGRREIEEQYF.

This rearrangement joins TRBV19 to TRBJ1-2, with TRBD1 matching over 8 bases. CDR1 and CDR2 (germline): LNHDA, SQIVND (reference sequence). The CDR3 totals 13 residues. Losses at the gene ends were 4 bases for V and 6 bases for J; bases not matched to a gene: 4. As DNA, the CDR3 is TGTGCCAGTAGTACGGACAGGGAGAATGGCTACACCTTC. Its protein product is CASSTDRENGYTF. The complete variable domain, with remaining parts taken from reference TRBV19 and TRBJ1-2, reads DGGITQSPKYLFRKEGQNVTLSCEQNLNHDAMYWYRQDPGQGLRLIYYSQIVNDFQKGDIAEGYSVSREKKESFPLTVTSAQKNPTAFYLCASSTDRENGYTFGSGTRLTVV.

This rearrangement joins TRBV27 to TRBJ2-3; the D gene is possibly TRBD1 (5 bases). The V gene's germline CDR1 is MNHEY and CDR2 SMNVEV (reference sequence). Deletions cut 5 bases from V and 0 bases from J, with 15 bases between. The CDR3 is made up of 16 amino acids. The CDR3 region is CASSPRVGRSTDTQYF. The CDR3 DNA follows: TGTGCCAGCAGTCCCCGAGTGGGGCGGAGCACAGATACGCAGTATTTT.

This rearrangement joins TRBV9 to TRBJ2-2, with TRBD1 matching over 8 bases. Germline lookup yields CDR1 SGDLS and CDR2 YYNGEE. The CDR3 has 15 amino acids. The V segment lost 0 bases and the J segment 4 bases; nucleotides outside the gene matches: 2. The CDR3 bases are TGTGCCAGCAGCGTAGTGCAGGGGGCCACCGGGGAGCTGTTTTTT. It is translated as CASSVVQGATGELFF.

In this sample, this clone turned up once. The rearrangement links TRBV5-1 to TRBJ1-2; TRBD1 matches at 10 bases. This CDR3 region has 13 residues. Germline lookup yields CDR1 SGHRS and CDR2 YFSETQ. V shed 4 bases, J shed 6 bases, and the junction held 3 bases outside the gene matches. CDR3 bases: TGCGCCAGCAGCCTGGACAGGGGGGATGGCTACACCTTC. It is translated as CASSLDRGDGYTF.

J is TRBJ1-2 and V is TRBV28; possible D gene TRBD1, 5 bases. The CDR3 loop spans 16 amino acids. Germline CDR1 MDHEN, CDR2 SYDVKM. V lost 3 bases and J 4 bases, leaving 18 bases between the germline ends. The CDR3 reads CASSLEIGVRFYGYTF. DNA of the CDR3: TGTGCCAGCAGTTTGGAAATAGGGGTGAGGTTCTATGGCTACACCTTC.

The chain combines TRBV30 with TRBJ1-3; D remains unclear. Trimming stripped 4 bases from V and 2 bases from J, with 12 bases between. CDR1 and CDR2 (germline): GTSNPN, SVGIG (reference sequence). The CDR3 contains 14 residues. In nucleotides, the CDR3 is TGTGCCTGGACAAGAGGAGGAACTGGAAACACCATATATTTT. Translation: CAWTRGGTGNTIYF.

This clone was found a few times. The V call is TRBV3-1 (or the pseudogene TRBV3-2), the J call TRBJ2-7; 10 bases are a match to TRBD1. V was clipped by 4 bases and J by 5 bases; unmatched bases: 11. The CDR3 loop spans 16 amino acids. Looked up from germline, CDR1 is LGHDT and CDR2 is YNNKEL (reference sequence). The CDR3 reads CASSPKPGTGAHEQYF. DNA of the CDR3: TGTGCCAGCAGCCCAAAACCCGGGACAGGGGCCCACGAGCAGTACTTC.

The chain employs TRBV10-1 and TRBJ2-7; D is perhaps TRBD2 (5 bases). This CDR3 is 16 amino acids long. CDR1 WNHNN and CDR2 SYGVQD come from the germline V gene (reference sequence). Trimming left V 2 bases short and J 2 bases short, with 16 bases between. CDR3 bases: TGCGCCAGCAGTGAGGAGGGAGTAGCGCGCGCCTACGAGCAGTACTTC. This sequence encodes CASSEEGVARAYEQYF.

This clone appeared once. V gene TRBV4-1 combines with J gene TRBJ2-3; maybe TRBD1 (5 bases). CDR3 length: 15 amino acids. Trimming stripped 0 bases from V and 6 bases from J, with 13 bases between. CDR1 MGHRA and CDR2 YSYEKL come from the germline V gene. The DNA for the CDR3 is TGCGCCAGCAGCCAAGACCCCGCAGGGTTGGATACGCAGTATTTT. As protein: CASSQDPAGLDTQYF.

This clone has just one count. The DNA of the CDR3 is TGCAGCGTTTTCTTGGAGGGAGGGGGCTATGGCTACACCTTC. Encoded protein: CSVFLEGGGYGYTF. The chain combines TRBV29-1 with TRBJ1-2; a possible D gene is TRBD1 (6 bases). Deletions cut 5 bases from V and 4 bases from J, with 17 bases between. The CDR3 sequence is 14 residues long. Germline assignment: CDR1 SQVTM and CDR2 ANQGSEA.

The V call is TRBV5-4, the J call TRBJ1-4; TRBD1 aligns across 7 bases. Germline trimming cut 5 bases from V and 9 bases from J; bases unmatched to any gene: 16. CDR1 SGHNT and CDR2 YYREEE come from the germline V gene (reference sequence). The CDR3 contains 16 residues. CDR3 amino acids: CASSYVTGDDPQKLFF. DNA of the CDR3: TGTGCCAGCAGTTACGTCACAGGGGATGACCCTCAAAAACTGTTTTTT.

This rearrangement joins TRBV5-4 to TRBJ1-4; weak D call: TRBD1 (6 bases). The germline V gene has CDR1 SGHNT and CDR2 YYREEE (reference sequence). The CDR3 has 14 residues. V was shortened by 1 base and J by 5 bases, with 9 bases between the two germline ends. The CDR3 DNA follows: TGTGCCAGCAGCTTGAGAGGGGGAAATGAAAAACTGTTTTTT. It is translated as CASSLRGGNEKLFF.

The chain combines TRBV27 with TRBJ1-1; 9 nucleotides match TRBD1. CDR3 size: 18 residues. Trimming at V came to 2 bases and at J to 4 bases, leaving 14 bases not matched to a gene. Germline CDR1 MNHEY, CDR2 SMNVEV (reference sequence). The CDR3 spells CASSLNYGTGSRGTEAFF. The CDR3 DNA reads TGTGCCAGCAGTTTAAATTATGGGACAGGGTCGAGGGGCACTGAAGCTTTCTTT.

The chain carries TRBV7-9 and TRBJ1-3; TRBD1 matches 8 bases. The CDR3 is 18 amino acids. The J segment lost 0 bases and the V segment lost 10 bases, leaving 17 bases of the junction unmatched. Germline V gene sequence: CDR1 SEHNR, CDR2 FQNEAQ (reference sequence). The CDR3 nucleotides read TGTGCCACACAAAAACAGGGGGAGGGGTACAGCTCTGGAAACACCATATATTTT. Its translation: CATQKQGEGYSSGNTIYF.

This sequence joins TRBV27 and TRBJ2-1; 11 nucleotides agree with TRBD2. Germline V lookup: CDR1 MNHEY, CDR2 SMNVEV (reference sequence). CDR3 length: 17 amino acids. Trimming at V came to 2 bases and at J to 7 bases, leaving 10 bases not matched to a gene. DNA for the CDR3: TGTGCCAGCAGTTTAGGGACCCTAGCGGGAGGTCGGAATGAGCAGTTCTTC. Translating gives CASSLGTLAGGRNEQFF.

This chain connects TRBV6-5 to TRBJ1-1; TRBD1 is a possible D gene (6 bases). The V and J ends lost 7 bases and 1 base respectively, with 10 bases between them. The CDR3 consists of 13 residues. Germline V gene lookup returns CDR1 MNHEY and CDR2 SVGAGI. The CDR3 DNA follows: TGTGCCAGCACCAGGGGCGCGAACACTGAAGCTTTCTTT. Its translation is CASTRGANTEAFF.

This rearrangement joins TRBV4-3 to TRBJ1-6; D might be TRBD1 (6 bases). Deletions cut 3 bases from V and 7 bases from J, with 13 bases between. The CDR3 has 15 amino acids. The germline V gene has CDR1 LGHNA and CDR2 YSLEER. The CDR3 DNA follows: TGCGCCAGCAGCCACGTCCGACAGGCAAATTCACCCCTCCACTTT. This encodes CASSHVRQANSPLHF.

A single count supports this clone. CDR3 protein: CASSHGANTGELFF. CDR3 in DNA: TGCGCCAGCAGCCACGGTGCGAACACCGGGGAGCTGTTTTTT. This chain links TRBV4-1 with TRBJ2-2; no clear D gene. CDR1 is MGHRA, CDR2 YSYEKL, per germline. V lost 3 bases and J 0 bases, leaving 5 bases between the germline ends. This CDR3 is built from 14 residues.

J is TRBJ1-6 and V is TRBV14; D not resolved. The CDR3 is made up of 14 amino acids. Trimming cost V 4 bases and J 6 bases, with 10 bases left between them. Germline V gene lookup returns CDR1 SGHDN and CDR2 FVKESK. CDR3 nucleotides: TGTGCCAGCAGCCTAAGCCTCTTTAATTCACCCCTCCACTTT. Protein sequence: CASSLSLFNSPLHF.

The chain has TRBV7-2 and TRBJ1-6; no clear D gene. In germline, CDR1 is SGHTA, CDR2 FQGNSA. Trimming removed 1 base at V and 10 bases at J, with 11 bases between. The CDR3 runs 14 residues. The DNA for the CDR3 is TGTGCCAGCAGCTTAGGCCAGTCCTTCTCACCCCTCCACTTT. Translation: CASSLGQSFSPLHF.

The chain is built from TRBV5-1 and TRBJ2-1; TRBD2 matches 7 bases. The V gene end was trimmed by 4 bases and the J gene end by 7 bases; junction bases not matched to a gene: 8. Looked up from germline, CDR1 is SGHRS and CDR2 is YFSETQ. The CDR3 length is 14 residues. The CDR3 sequence: CASSMGGPGNEQFF. CDR3 nucleotide sequence: TGCGCCAGCAGCATGGGAGGGCCGGGAAATGAGCAGTTCTTC.

This chain joins TRBV27 and TRBJ2-5; D is unclear. Germline loops: CDR1 MNHEY, CDR2 SMNVEV (reference sequence). The ends were cut back, 6 bases at V and 1 base at J, with 15 bases in the middle. CDR3 length equals 15 residues. The CDR3 loop reads CASSPLGRGQETQYF. The CDR3 DNA reads as TGTGCCAGCAGCCCTCTTGGCCGAGGCCAAGAGACCCAGTACTTC.

This rearrangement joins TRBV28 to TRBJ1-2; D is undetermined. The CDR3 loop spans 11 amino acids. Trimming removed 8 bases from V and 9 bases from J, with 13 bases in between. Germline-derived CDR1 and CDR2 are MDHEN and SYDVKM. CDR3 in DNA: TGTGCCAGCCGTACTGGTTTGCGCTACACCTTC. The encoded protein is CASRTGLRYTF.